The next 21 T cell receptor beta chains were all read from a single sample in a study of shared clonotypes between healthy human individuals. The table came from immunoSEQ multiplex PCR; TCRdb's copy has only in-frame clones and leaves some out. The table records 1.5 million to 1.9 million clones, nearly 99% of them present only once. Specimen: naive CD4+ T cells sorted from blood. Indicated subset: CD45RA+ positively selected. The receptors originated from a man aged 25 to 40 in good health.

With regard to this clone: Different DNA sequences within this sample yield the same CDR3. This chain connects TRBV5-4 to TRBJ2-7; TRBD1 aligns across 9 bases. V shed 1 base and J 0 bases; nucleotides not matched to a gene: 2. Germline loops: CDR1 SGHNT, CDR2 YYREEE (reference sequence). The CDR3 runs 15 residues. In DNA, the CDR3 is TGTGCCAGCAGCTTGCCGGGACAGGGCTCCTACGAGCAGTACTTC. Its protein is CASSLPGQGSYEQYF. Combining the CDR3 with reference TRBV5-4 and TRBJ2-7 gives the whole variable domain ETGVTQSPTHLIKTRGQQVTLRCSSQSGHNTVSWYQQALGQGPQFIFQYYREEENGRGNFPPRFSGLQFPNYSSELNVNALELDDSALYLCASSLPGQGSYEQYFGPGTRLTVT.

The genes are TRBV5-4 and TRBJ2-2; 10 bases map to TRBD2. The CDR3 consists of 18 residues. With V trimmed by 0 bases and J by 1 base, 6 bases remained unmatched. CDR1 SGHNT and CDR2 YYREEE come from the germline V gene (reference sequence). The CDR3 protein is CASSLVTRLAGNTGELFF. CDR3 bases: TGTGCCAGCAGCTTGGTCACCCGACTAGCGGGGAACACCGGGGAGCTGTTTTTT.

The V and J genes are TRBV5-1 and TRBJ2-7; D not certain. There are 13 residues in the CDR3. V lost 7 bases and J 1 base, leaving 12 bases between the germline ends. CDR1 and CDR2 (germline): SGHRS, YFSETQ. CDR3 DNA: TGCGCCAGCTCCAGGCGCGCGTCCTACGAGCAGTACTTC. Residues: CASSRRASYEQYF.

This chain uses TRBV14 with TRBJ2-7, with unresolved D. Per the germline V gene, CDR1 is SGHDN and CDR2 is FVKESK. This CDR3 is 15 amino acids long. V lost 1 base and J lost 0, with 10 bases in between. CDR3 DNA: TGTGCCAGCAGCCAAGGTGGAGTTGCCTCCTACGAGCAGTACTTC. Protein product: CASSQGGVASYEQYF.

J is TRBJ2-1 and V is TRBV5-1; TRBD1 is a possible D gene (5 bases). Germline V gives CDR1 SGHRS, CDR2 YFSETQ. The V and J ends lost 1 base and 3 bases respectively, with 14 bases between them. The CDR3 is 16 amino acids. CDR3 loop: CASSLLQGRSYNEQFF. As DNA, the CDR3 is TGCGCCAGCAGCTTGTTGCAGGGAAGAAGCTACAATGAGCAGTTCTTC. The full variable domain, its missing parts supplied by reference TRBV5-1 and TRBJ2-1, is KAGVTQTPRYLIKTRGQQVTLSCSPISGHRSVSWYQQTPGQGLQFLFEYFSETQRNKGNFPGRFSGRQFSNSRSEMNVSTLELGDSALYLCASSLLQGRSYNEQFFGPGTRLTVL.

This chain uses TRBV29-1 with TRBJ2-7; 14 nucleotides align to TRBD2. The V gene's germline CDR1 is SQVTM and CDR2 ANQGSEA. This CDR3 is 16 amino acids long. V lost 5 bases to trimming and J lost 0 bases; unmatched junction nucleotides: 6. The CDR3 DNA reads as TGCAGCGTTACCCTGGGGACTAGCGGGAGCTCCTACGAGCAGTACTTC. Its translation is CSVTLGTSGSSYEQYF.

The gene calls are TRBV5-1 and TRBJ2-3; D is tentatively TRBD1 or TRBD2 (5 bases each). Germline CDR1 is SGHRS and CDR2 is YFSETQ. This CDR3 comprises 15 residues. Between the trimmed V and J ends, which lost 4 bases and 2 bases, there was a span of 14 bases. CDR3 loop: CASSRGDQDTDTQYF. The CDR3 DNA reads as TGCGCCAGCAGCCGTGGGGACCAGGACACAGATACGCAGTATTTT.

This clone was picked up one time. The chain has TRBV6-5 and TRBJ1-5; D might be TRBD1 (5 bases). The germline V gene encodes CDR1 MNHEY and CDR2 SVGAGI. The V gene lost 6 bases and the J gene lost 4 bases, with 10 bases spanning the gap. The CDR3 extends over 13 amino acids. The CDR3 region is CASSRDLNQPQHF. DNA of the CDR3: TGTGCCAGCAGCCGGGACCTAAATCAGCCCCAGCATTTT.

The chain joins TRBV5-1 to TRBJ2-3; D is unclear. Germline CDR1 reads SGHRS; CDR2 reads YFSETQ. The V and J ends lost 0 bases and 2 bases respectively, with 10 bases between them. The length of the CDR3 is 15 residues. The CDR3 loop reads CASSLDVSFTDTQYF. The CDR3 bases are TGCGCCAGCAGCTTGGATGTTAGCTTCACAGATACGCAGTATTTT.

This rearrangement joins TRBV6-1 to TRBJ2-3, with 8 bases aligning to TRBD2. Per germline, CDR1 MNHNS and CDR2 SASEGT. Trimming at V came to 2 bases and at J to 7 bases, leaving 17 bases not matched to a gene. The CDR3 spans 18 residues. The CDR3 nucleotides are TGTGCCAGCAGTGAACTTAGGTCGAGAACTAGCGGAAGTTATACGCAGTATTTT. This sequence encodes CASSELRSRTSGSYTQYF.

This clone has only one observation. The chain carries TRBV27 and TRBJ2-7; the D call may be TRBD1 or TRBD2 (5 bases each). Trimming took off 9 bases at V and 0 bases at J, with 15 bases between the two ends. This CDR3 is built from 14 residues. CDR1 MNHEY and CDR2 SMNVEV come from the germline V gene (reference sequence). CDR3 DNA: TGTGCCAGTCCTCGGGGACCCATCTCCTACGAGCAGTACTTC. Translating gives CASPRGPISYEQYF.

The V gene is TRBV2, the J gene TRBJ2-4; 7 bases match TRBD1. Trimming cost V 9 bases and J 3 bases; bases outside gene matches: 8. Germline V gene data show CDR1 as SNHLY and CDR2 as FYNNEI. The CDR3 is 14 amino acids. In nucleotides, the CDR3 is TGTGCCAGTCGGGACAGCACATACAAAAACATTCAGTACTTC. Its translation is CASRDSTYKNIQYF.

The CDR3 region is CASSETSGRAYNEQFF. CDR3 DNA: TGTGCCAGCAGCGAGACTAGCGGGAGGGCCTACAATGAGCAGTTCTTC. The chain carries TRBV7-9 and TRBJ2-1; 14 bases agree with TRBD2. Germline CDR1 SEHNR, CDR2 FQNEAQ (reference sequence). The CDR3 length is 16 residues. V lost 5 bases and J lost 2; bases outside the gene matches: 2.

The DNA for the CDR3 is TGTGCCAGCAGCTCCAGCGGATACACAGATACGCAGTATTTT. It encodes CASSSSGYTDTQYF. The chain couples TRBV11-2 to TRBJ2-3, with a possible D match to TRBD2 (5 bases). CDR1 and CDR2 from the germline V gene are SGHAT and FQNNGV. There are 14 residues in the CDR3. Deletions cut 4 bases from V and 2 bases from J, with 10 bases between.

With regard to this clone: Different DNA sequences within this sample yield the same CDR3. This chain links TRBV18 with TRBJ2-7, with D possibly matching TRBD2 (6 bases). This CDR3 has 15 amino acids. The germline CDR1 and CDR2 sequences are KGHSH and LQKENI. The V and J ends lost 3 bases and 0 bases respectively, with 12 bases between them. The chain's CDR3 is CASSPRSGSSYEQYF. The CDR3 region has the DNA TGTGCCAGCTCACCTCGGAGCGGGTCCTCCTACGAGCAGTACTTC.

The V gene is TRBV29-1, the J gene TRBJ2-3; 7 positions match TRBD1. From germline, CDR1 is SQVTM and CDR2 ANQGSEA. Losses at the gene ends were 7 bases for V and 3 bases for J; bases not matched to a gene: 7. The CDR3 sequence is 13 residues long. The CDR3 DNA reads as TGCAGCGGACAGGGTAGAGGAACAGATACGCAGTATTTT. Protein product: CSGQGRGTDTQYF.

The genes are TRBV11-3 and TRBJ2-1, with TRBD2 matching over 13 bases. The CDR3 loop spans 15 amino acids. V lost 4 bases and J lost 9; bases outside the gene matches: 6. Looked up from germline, CDR1 is SGHNT and CDR2 is YENEEA. The chain's CDR3 is CASSSRTSGSGEQFF. The CDR3 DNA is TGTGCCAGCAGCTCTCGGACTAGCGGGAGTGGTGAGCAGTTCTTC.

The chain recombines TRBV19 with TRBJ2-5; D unresolved. Per germline, CDR1 LNHDA and CDR2 SQIVND (reference sequence). V lost 3 bases and J lost 5, with 22 bases in between. The CDR3 runs to 17 residues. CDR3 sequence: CASSIEIKRLHGETQYF. The DNA of the CDR3 is TGTGCCAGTAGTATTGAAATCAAGAGGTTACATGGGGAGACCCAGTACTTC.

The chain couples TRBV9 to TRBJ1-4, with D unclear. This CDR3 region has 17 residues. Trimming cost V 0 bases and J 8 bases, with 20 bases left between them. The germline V gene encodes CDR1 SGDLS and CDR2 YYNGEE. The CDR3 protein is CASSVGHRKGGAEKLFF. The CDR3 nucleotides read TGTGCCAGCAGCGTAGGTCACCGGAAAGGTGGAGCAGAAAAACTGTTTTTT. Full variable domain (outside the CDR3, taken from reference TRBV9 and TRBJ1-4): DSGVTQTPKHLITATGQRVTLRCSPRSGDLSVYWYQQSLDQGLQFLIQYYNGEERAKGNILERFSAQQFPDLHSELNLSSLELGDSALYFCASSVGHRKGGAEKLFFGSGTQLSVL.

The CDR3 sequence is CASNPGGREPDTQYF. CDR3 DNA sequence: TGTGCCAGCAACCCAGGGGGGCGGGAGCCAGATACGCAGTATTTT. The chain employs TRBV2 and TRBJ2-3, with D perhaps being TRBD1 or TRBD2 (7 bases each). Per the germline V gene, CDR1 is SNHLY and CDR2 is FYNNEI. The CDR3 contains 15 residues. V was trimmed by 7 bases and J by 4 bases, leaving 18 bases between them.

The V gene is TRBV7-9, the J gene TRBJ2-3; 8 bases fit TRBD2. V lost 5 bases and J lost 5; bases outside the gene matches: 12. In germline, CDR1 is SEHNR, CDR2 FQNEAQ (reference sequence). The CDR3 is 16 residues long. CDR3 DNA: TGTGCCAGCAGCCCGACGGGGGCGGGAGGTATAGATACGCAGTATTTT. Translation: CASSPTGAGGIDTQYF. Combining the CDR3 with reference TRBV7-9 and TRBJ2-3 gives the whole variable domain DTGVSQNPRHKITKRGQNVTFRCDPISEHNRLYWYRQTLGQGPEFLTYFQNEAQLEKSRLLSDRFSAERPKGSFSTLEIQRTEQGDSAMYLCASSPTGAGGIDTQYFGPGTRLTVL.